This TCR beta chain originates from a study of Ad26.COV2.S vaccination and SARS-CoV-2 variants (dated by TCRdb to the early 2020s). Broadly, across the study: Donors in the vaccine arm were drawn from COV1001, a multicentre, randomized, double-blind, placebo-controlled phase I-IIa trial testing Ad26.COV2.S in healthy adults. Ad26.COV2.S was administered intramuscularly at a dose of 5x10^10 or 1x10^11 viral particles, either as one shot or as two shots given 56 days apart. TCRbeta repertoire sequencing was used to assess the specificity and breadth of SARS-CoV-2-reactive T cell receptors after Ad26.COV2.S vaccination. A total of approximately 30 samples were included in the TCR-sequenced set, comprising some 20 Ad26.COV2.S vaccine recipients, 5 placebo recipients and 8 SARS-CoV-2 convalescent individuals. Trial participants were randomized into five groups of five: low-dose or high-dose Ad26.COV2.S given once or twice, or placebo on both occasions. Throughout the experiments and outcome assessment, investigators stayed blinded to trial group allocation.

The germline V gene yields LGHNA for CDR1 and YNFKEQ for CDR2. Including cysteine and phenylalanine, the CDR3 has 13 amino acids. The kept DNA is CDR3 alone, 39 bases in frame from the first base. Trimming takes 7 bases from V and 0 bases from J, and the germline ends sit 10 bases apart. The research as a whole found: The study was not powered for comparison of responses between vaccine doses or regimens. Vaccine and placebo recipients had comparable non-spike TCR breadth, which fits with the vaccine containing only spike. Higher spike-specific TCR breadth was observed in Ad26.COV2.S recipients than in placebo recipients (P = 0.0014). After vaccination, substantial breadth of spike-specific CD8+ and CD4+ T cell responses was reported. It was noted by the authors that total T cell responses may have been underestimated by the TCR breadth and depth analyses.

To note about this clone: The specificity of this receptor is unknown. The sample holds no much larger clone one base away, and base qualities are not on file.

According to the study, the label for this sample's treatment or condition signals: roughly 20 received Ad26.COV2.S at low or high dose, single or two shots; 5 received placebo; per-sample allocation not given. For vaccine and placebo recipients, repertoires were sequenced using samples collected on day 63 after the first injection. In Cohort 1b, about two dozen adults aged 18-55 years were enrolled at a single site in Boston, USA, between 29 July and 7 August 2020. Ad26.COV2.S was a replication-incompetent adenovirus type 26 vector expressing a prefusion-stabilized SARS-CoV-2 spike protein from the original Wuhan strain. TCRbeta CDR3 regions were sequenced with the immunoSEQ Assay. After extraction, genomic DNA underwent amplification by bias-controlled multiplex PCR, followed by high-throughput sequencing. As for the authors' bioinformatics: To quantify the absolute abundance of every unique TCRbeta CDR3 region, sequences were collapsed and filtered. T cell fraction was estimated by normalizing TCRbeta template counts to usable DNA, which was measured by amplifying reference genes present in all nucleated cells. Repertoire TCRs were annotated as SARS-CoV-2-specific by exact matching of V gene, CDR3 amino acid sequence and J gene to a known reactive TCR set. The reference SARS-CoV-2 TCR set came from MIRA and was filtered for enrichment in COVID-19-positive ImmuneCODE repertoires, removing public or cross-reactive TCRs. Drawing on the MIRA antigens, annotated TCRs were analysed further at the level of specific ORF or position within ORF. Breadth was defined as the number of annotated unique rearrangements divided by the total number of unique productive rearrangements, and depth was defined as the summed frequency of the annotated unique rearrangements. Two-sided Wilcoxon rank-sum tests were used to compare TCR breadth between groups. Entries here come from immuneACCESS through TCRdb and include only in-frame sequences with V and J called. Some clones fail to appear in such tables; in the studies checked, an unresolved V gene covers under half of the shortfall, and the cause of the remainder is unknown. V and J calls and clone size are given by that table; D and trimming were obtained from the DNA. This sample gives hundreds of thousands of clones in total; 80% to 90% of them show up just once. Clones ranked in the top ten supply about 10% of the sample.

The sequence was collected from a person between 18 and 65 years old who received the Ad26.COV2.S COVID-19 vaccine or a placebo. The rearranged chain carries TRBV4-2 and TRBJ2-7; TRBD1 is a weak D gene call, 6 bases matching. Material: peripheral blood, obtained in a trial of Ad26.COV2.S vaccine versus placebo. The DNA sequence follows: TGTGCCAGCACGAGAGGGGGCTCCTACGAGCAGTACTTC. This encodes CASTRGGSYEQYF.